One sample yielded the 17 T cell receptor beta chains listed below, sequenced in a study of blood T cell repertoires in COVID-19. The method was immunoSEQ multiplex PCR; TCRdb's version includes in-frame clones alone and lacks a portion of them. Of fewer than 60,000 clones in the sample, approximately 84% were seen once. The sample was peripheral blood. The receptors here all came from a human donor in a cohort sampled during active COVID-19.

The chain is built from TRBV2 and TRBJ1-4; 8 positions match TRBD1. The CDR3 spans 14 residues. V lost 6 bases, J lost 8 bases, and 8 bases stayed unmatched. Germline CDR1 reads SNHLY; CDR2 reads FYNNEI. CDR3 residues: CASRPTGAGEKLFF. CDR3 bases: TGTGCCAGCAGGCCGACAGGGGCTGGGGAAAAACTGTTTTTT.

The chain couples TRBV11-3 to TRBJ1-1; TRBD1 aligns across 7 bases. Germline V CDR1 and CDR2: SGHNT, YENEEA. V lost 2 bases to trimming and J lost 1 base; unmatched junction nucleotides: 4. The CDR3 is 15 amino acids. DNA for the CDR3: TGTGCCAGCAGCTTAACTGGGACAGCGAACACTGAAGCTTTCTTT. Protein: CASSLTGTANTEAFF.

The chain uses TRBV5-8 and TRBJ2-7; D perhaps matches TRBD2 (5 bases). Between the trimmed V and J ends, which lost 0 bases and 5 bases, there was a span of 18 bases. The CDR3 runs 16 residues. In germline, CDR1 is SGHTS, CDR2 YDEGEE. CDR3 bases: TGTGCCAGCAGCTTGGAGTTGGGAAGTGGACTTGACGAGCAGTACTTC. Translated, it gives CASSLELGSGLDEQYF.

The CDR3 protein is CSGLQGTEQYF. As DNA, the CDR3 is TGCAGTGGTCTCCAGGGTACCGAGCAGTACTTC. This chain connects TRBV20-1 to TRBJ2-7, with D perhaps matching TRBD1 (5 bases). The CDR3 loop spans 11 amino acids. Germline V lookup: CDR1 DFQATT, CDR2 SNEGSKA (reference sequence). V dropped 7 bases and J dropped 6 bases, with 13 bases sitting between them.

The chain couples TRBV3-1 (or the pseudogene TRBV3-2) to TRBJ1-5, with D possibly matching TRBD1 (5 bases). CDR1 is LGHDT and CDR2 is YNNKEL in the germline V gene (reference sequence). CDR3 length: 15 amino acids. The V gene lost 0 bases and the J gene lost 2 bases, with 8 bases spanning the gap. CDR3 DNA sequence: TGTGCCAGCAGCCAAGATACGGGGGGCAATCAGCCCCAGCATTTT. Amino acid sequence: CASSQDTGGNQPQHF.

The chain's CDR3 is CASSEASTLGEDQPQHF. CDR3 bases: TGTGCCAGCAGTGAAGCGAGTACCCTCGGCGAGGATCAGCCCCAGCATTTT. The chain links TRBV6-1 to TRBJ1-5; no firm D call. CDR1 is MNHNS and CDR2 is SASEGT in the germline V gene. This CDR3 has 17 residues. The V gene lost 0 bases and the J gene lost 5 bases, with 17 bases spanning the gap.

Here the CDR3 reads CASSQDRVGGQGSGANVLTF. CDR3 bases: TGTGCCAGCAGCCAAGATCGAGTAGGGGGACAGGGCTCTGGGGCCAACGTCCTGACTTTC. The rearrangement links TRBV4-2 to TRBJ2-6; TRBD1 matches at 9 bases. Germline V CDR1 and CDR2: LGHNA, YNFKEQ. Losses at the gene ends were 0 bases for V and 0 bases for J; bases not matched to a gene: 9. This CDR3 has 20 amino acids.

This clone was found once. The chain has TRBV15 and TRBJ1-5; D not certain. CDR1 is LNHNV and CDR2 is YYDKDF in the germline V gene (reference sequence). This CDR3 is built from 14 residues. V shed 1 base and J shed 4 bases, with 8 bases lying between them. The CDR3 sequence: CATSRALANQPQHF. CDR3 nucleotide sequence: TGTGCCACCAGCAGAGCGCTAGCTAATCAGCCCCAGCATTTT.

This clone was counted a few times. The V gene is TRBV19, the J gene TRBJ1-5, with D maybe TRBD1 (6 bases). The CDR3 extends over 15 amino acids. V was clipped by 5 bases and J by 7 bases, with 18 bases between them. Looked up from germline, CDR1 is LNHDA and CDR2 is SQIVND (reference sequence). This chain's CDR3 is CASSGEQGIGQPQHF. The CDR3 nucleotides are TGTGCCAGTAGTGGGGAACAGGGAATAGGGCAGCCCCAGCATTTT.

CDR3 sequence reads: CASSHTDHSNQPQHF. The DNA of the CDR3 is TGTGCCAGCAGCCACACCGATCATAGCAATCAGCCCCAGCATTTT. V is TRBV5-8 and J is TRBJ1-5; D remains ambiguous. The V gene lost 4 bases and the J gene lost 0 bases, with 11 bases spanning the gap. The CDR3 is 15 residues long. The germline gives CDR1 SGHTS, CDR2 YDEGEE.

The chain uses TRBV11-2 and TRBJ2-7; D gene ambiguous. The CDR3 is made up of 13 amino acids. Per germline, CDR1 SGHAT and CDR2 FQNNGV. The V and J ends lost 5 bases and 2 bases respectively, with 10 bases between them. DNA for the CDR3: TGTGCCAGCAGCGCCGTAGCAACCTACGAGCAGTACTTC. Its protein product is CASSAVATYEQYF.

The chain recombines TRBV3-1 (or the pseudogene TRBV3-2) with TRBJ2-3; D not certain. Per the germline V gene, CDR1 is LGHDT and CDR2 is YNNKEL (reference sequence). V was trimmed by 1 base and J by 2 bases, leaving 10 bases between them. The CDR3 loop spans 15 amino acids. The CDR3: CASSQVLRVTDTQYF. CDR3 nucleotide sequence: TGTGCCAGCAGCCAAGTGTTGCGAGTCACAGATACGCAGTATTTT.

Only a few counts were recorded for this clone. V gene TRBV24-1 combines with J gene TRBJ2-5; D gene ambiguous. Germline values: CDR1 KGHDR, CDR2 SFDVKD. The CDR3 spans 12 residues. The V end was cut by 2 bases, the J end by 3 bases, with 3 bases between. The CDR3, as DNA: TGTGCCACCAGTGATTCTGAAGAGACCCAGTACTTC. Protein product: CATSDSEETQYF.

A remark on this clone: One end of the junction does not line up with germline, which may come from a read error. The gene calls are TRBV6-5 and TRBJ1-2; TRBD1 aligns across 10 bases. The CDR3 totals 12 residues. Germline CDR1 MNHEY, CDR2 SVGAGI. The CDR3 nucleotides read TGTGCCAGCAGTTACTCTCGGACAGGGGGTAACTTC. It yields the protein CASSYSRTGGNF.

This clone was counted between two and nine times. This chain uses TRBV5-5 with TRBJ2-5, with D possibly matching TRBD1 (6 bases). The germline CDR1 and CDR2 sequences are SGHKS and YYEKEE (reference sequence). V gave up 0 bases and J gave up 5 bases, with 11 bases separating them. The CDR3 runs 14 residues. CDR3 protein: CASSLVGGGETQYF. For the CDR3, the DNA is TGTGCCAGCAGCTTGGTTGGGGGCGGGGAGACCCAGTACTTC.

The CDR3 nucleotides are TGTGCCAGCAGCTTAGACGGGCTAGCATCCGATACGCAGTATTTT. Protein product: CASSLDGLASDTQYF. V is TRBV11-3 and J is TRBJ2-3, with D perhaps TRBD2 (5 bases). CDR3 length equals 15 residues. Trimming stripped 0 bases from V and 6 bases from J, with 13 bases between. From germline, CDR1 is SGHNT and CDR2 YENEEA.

This chain connects TRBV6-5 to TRBJ2-7; D not certain. This CDR3 comprises 16 residues. The V and J ends lost 2 bases and 2 bases respectively, with 16 bases between them. In germline, CDR1 is MNHEY, CDR2 SVGAGI. The CDR3 DNA follows: TGTGCCAGCAGTTACACCTTCGCCAGGCCTACCTACGAGCAGTACTTC. Its translation: CASSYTFARPTYEQYF.